This passage covers 29 T cell receptor beta chains from one sample sequenced in a study of Graves' ophthalmopathy and Graves' hyperthyroidism. Investigators amplified TCR beta CDR3 regions from RNA transcripts. HTBI-primed first-round RT-PCR preceded second-round multiplex PCR. TCRdb itself ran the multiplex PCR reads through MiXCR, one entry per CDR3 protein. The table includes 340,000 or so distinct CDR3 sequences, about 17% detected once. Sequences were obtained from peripheral blood. The receptors shown here come from an adult man with Graves' ophthalmopathy.

This clonotype was observed at least ten times. The V gene is TRBV6-2 or TRBV6-3, the J gene TRBJ1-5; D is ambiguous. Germline V gene data show CDR1 as MNHEY and CDR2 as SVGEGT. This CDR3 spans 14 amino acids. V lost 6 bases to trimming and J lost 4 bases, with 13 bases between them. CDR3 loop: CASSHGSLNQPQHF. The CDR3 DNA is TGTGCCAGCAGCCACGGGTCACTAAATCAGCCCCAGCATTTT.

In this sample, this clonotype turned up many times. The rearrangement uses TRBV6-2 or TRBV6-3 and TRBJ2-6; unclear D gene. V was cut by 8 bases and J by 0 bases, with 8 bases left in between. CDR1 and CDR2 (germline): MNHEY, SVGEGT. This CDR3 has 14 amino acids. The CDR3 sequence: CASQRGSGANVLTF. CDR3 coding DNA: TGTGCCAGCCAGAGAGGCTCTGGGGCCAACGTCCTGACTTTC.

This clonotype was observed at least ten times. The chain links TRBV4-2 to TRBJ1-5, with 8 bases identical to TRBD1. In germline, CDR1 is LGHNA, CDR2 YNFKEQ. The CDR3 contains 17 residues. V was pared by 1 base and J by 0 bases, with 5 bases of the junction left unmatched. The CDR3 loop reads CASSQVLGQGSNQPQHF. The CDR3 DNA follows: TGTGCCAGCAGCCAAGTCCTCGGACAGGGTAGCAATCAGCCCCAGCATTTT.

This clonotype was seen many times. The V call is TRBV20-1, the J call TRBJ2-7; TRBD2 matches at 7 bases. V lost 5 bases and J lost 3; bases outside the gene matches: 10. Germline assignment: CDR1 DFQATT and CDR2 SNEGSKA (reference sequence). The CDR3 has 14 amino acids. This chain's CDR3 is CSAGVSSGYYEQYF. CDR3 DNA sequence: TGCAGTGCTGGGGTGTCTAGCGGCTACTACGAGCAGTACTTC.

This chain connects TRBV7-9 to TRBJ1-1; unclear D gene. CDR1 is SEHNR, CDR2 FQNEAQ, per germline (reference sequence). The CDR3 contains 15 residues. V dropped 5 bases and J dropped 0 bases, with 13 bases sitting between them. The CDR3 spells CASSPPGGLNTEAFF. The CDR3 bases are TGTGCCAGCAGCCCCCCGGGAGGACTGAACACTGAAGCTTTCTTT.

This clonotype has at least ten counts. The chain has TRBV30 and TRBJ1-3, with a tentative D call TRBD1 (6 bases). V was clipped by 0 bases and J by 3 bases, with 12 bases between them. This CDR3 has 15 residues. Germline values: CDR1 GTSNPN, CDR2 SVGIG (reference sequence). In nucleotides, the CDR3 is TGTGCCTGGAGTGTAATGGGGGGCTTTGGAAACACCATATATTTT. This codes for CAWSVMGGFGNTIYF. Full variable domain (remainder filled in from reference TRBV30 and TRBJ1-3): SQTIHQWPATLVQPVGSPLSLECTVEGTSNPNLYWYRQAAGRGLQLLFYSVGIGQISSEVPQNLSASRPQDRQFILSSKKLLLSDSGFYLCAWSVMGGFGNTIYFGEGSWLTVV.

This clonotype has ten or more counts. This chain links TRBV27 with TRBJ2-5; possible D gene TRBD2, 5 bases. The CDR3 length is 14 residues. Per germline, CDR1 MNHEY and CDR2 SMNVEV (reference sequence). Trimming removed 3 bases at V and 1 base at J, with 9 bases between. The CDR3 DNA is TGTGCCAGCAGTTTTGGGCTAGCCCAAGAGACCCAGTACTTC. Translated, it gives CASSFGLAQETQYF.

This chain connects TRBV11-1 to TRBJ1-2; a possible D gene is TRBD1 (5 bases). The CDR3 consists of 16 residues. The V end lost 5 bases, the J end lost 4 bases, and 20 bases lay between the germline ends. Germline CDR1 and CDR2: SGHAT and FQDESV (reference sequence). CDR3 nucleotide sequence: TGTGCCAGCAGCAGAACGTTTGGACGGGACCTCTATGGCTACACCTTC. Amino acids: CASSRTFGRDLYGYTF.

In its sample, this clonotype was seen many times. The gene calls are TRBV27 and TRBJ1-1; no clear D. CDR1 MNHEY and CDR2 SMNVEV come from the germline V gene (reference sequence). Trimming took 6 bases from V and 1 from J, leaving 9 bases between them. The CDR3 consists of 13 residues. The CDR3 DNA is TGTGCCAGCAGACCCACAAGGAACACTGAAGCTTTCTTT. Encoded protein: CASRPTRNTEAFF.

This clonotype was found many times. This rearrangement joins TRBV28 to TRBJ1-3; 8 nucleotides agree with TRBD1. Germline CDR1 MDHEN, CDR2 SYDVKM. The V and J ends lost 5 bases and 2 bases, in that order; junction bases with no gene match: 8. This CDR3 region has 16 residues. CDR3 in DNA: TGTGCCAGCAGTAACCGACAGGGGCAGGCTGGAAACACCATATATTTT. This translates into CASSNRQGQAGNTIYF.

The chain employs TRBV6-1 and TRBJ1-2; possible D gene TRBD1, 5 bases. V was trimmed by 2 bases and J by 3 bases, leaving 10 bases between them. The CDR3 sequence is 14 residues long. Germline CDR1 reads MNHNS; CDR2 reads SASEGT. CDR3 protein: CASSEWGTDYGYTF. The CDR3 DNA reads TGTGCCAGCAGTGAATGGGGGACGGACTATGGCTACACCTTC.

At least ten counts were recorded for this clonotype. The chain couples TRBV18 to TRBJ2-7; D not certain. CDR1 KGHSH and CDR2 LQKENI come from the germline V gene. CDR3 length: 13 amino acids. Trimming cost V 4 bases and J 0 bases, with 7 bases left between them. CDR3 loop: CASSLQNSYEQYF. CDR3 DNA sequence: TGTGCCAGCTCACTCCAGAACTCCTACGAGCAGTACTTC. The full variable domain, with the rest looked up from reference TRBV18 and TRBJ2-7, is NAGVMQNPRHLVRRRGQEARLRCSPMKGHSHVYWYRQLPEEGLKFMVYLQKENIIDESGMPKERFSAEFPKEGPSILRIQQVVRGDSAAYFCASSLQNSYEQYFGPGTRLTVT.

In regard to this clonotype: This may be a read error, as it is one base from a much larger clone. V is TRBV20-1 and J is TRBJ2-5, with a weak D call TRBD2 (5 bases). CDR3 length: 13 amino acids. Germline V gives CDR1 DFQATT, CDR2 SNEGSKA (reference sequence). V was cut by 2 bases and J by 2 bases, with 9 bases left in between. This CDR3 reads CSARSGRQETQYF. The CDR3 DNA is TGCAGTGCTAGAAGCGGACGGCAAGAGACCCAGTACTTC.

This clonotype was seen repeatedly, ten times or more. The CDR3 protein is CASSTGGSPLHF. As DNA, the CDR3 is TGTGCCAGCAGCACCGGGGGTTCACCCCTCCACTTT. This chain connects TRBV6-1 to TRBJ1-6; D possibly corresponds to TRBD1 (5 bases). This CDR3 contains 12 residues. Germline V gene data show CDR1 as MNHNS and CDR2 as SASEGT. Trimming took off 6 bases at V and 9 bases at J, with 9 bases between the two ends.

This clonotype occurred many times. The rearrangement joins TRBV24-1 to TRBJ2-2, with D perhaps TRBD2 (5 bases). With 1 base removed from V and 4 bases from J, the gap between germline ends came to 12 bases. The CDR3 contains 16 residues. Germline loops: CDR1 KGHDR, CDR2 SFDVKD. The CDR3 is CATSDLSDSLTGELFF. The CDR3 DNA reads TGTGCCACCAGTGATTTATCGGACTCACTCACCGGGGAGCTGTTTTTT.

On this clonotype: This may be a read error, as it is one base from a much larger clone. The chain couples TRBV2 to TRBJ1-1; perhaps TRBD1 as D (5 bases). This CDR3 has 14 residues. CDR1 is SNHLY, CDR2 FYNNEI, per germline. The CDR3 DNA reads as TGTGCCAGCAGTGAGAGGGGATCCAGACCTCGCGGTTCCTTT. As protein: CASSERGSRPRGSF.

This clonotype was seen ten or more times. The chain is built from TRBV7-9 and TRBJ1-6; 7 nucleotides match TRBD1. The CDR3 is 16 amino acids. The germline V gene encodes CDR1 SEHNR and CDR2 FQNEAQ (reference sequence). With 1 base clipped from V and 7 bases from J, the junction kept 7 bases outside the gene matches. The CDR3 loop is CASSLELGRGNSPLHF. The CDR3 DNA follows: TGTGCCAGCAGCTTAGAACTCGGCAGGGGGAATTCACCCCTCCACTTT.

This clonotype was seen ten or more times. The CDR3 sequence: CASSPGTSGRYTGELFF. The CDR3 bases are TGCGCCAGCAGCCCTGGGACTAGCGGGAGATACACCGGGGAGCTGTTTTTT. V and J are TRBV5-1 and TRBJ2-2, with 14 bases aligning to TRBD2. With 4 bases clipped from V and 3 bases from J, the junction kept 5 bases outside the gene matches. The CDR3 is 17 amino acids. Germline CDR1 SGHRS, CDR2 YFSETQ.

This clonotype was seen many times. This rearrangement joins TRBV6-5 to TRBJ1-2; no clear D. Trimming stripped 7 bases from V and 2 bases from J, with 14 bases between. The CDR3 has 14 residues. The germline CDR1 and CDR2 sequences are MNHEY and SVGAGI. The CDR3 spells CASNFGDLNYGYTF. CDR3 DNA: TGTGCCAGCAATTTTGGGGATCTGAACTATGGCTACACCTTC.

This clonotype was counted ten times or more. This chain joins TRBV6-5 and TRBJ1-1; 8 positions match TRBD1. V lost 2 bases to trimming and J lost 5 bases; unmatched junction nucleotides: 7. CDR3 length: 15 residues. In germline, CDR1 is MNHEY, CDR2 SVGAGI. The CDR3 DNA follows: TGTGCCAGCAGTTACCTCAGGGGGCTCGGAACTGAAGCTTTCTTT. This sequence encodes CASSYLRGLGTEAFF.

This clonotype has at least ten counts. This chain connects TRBV11-2 to TRBJ1-6, with D possibly TRBD1 on 5 matching bases. Germline CDR1 SGHAT, CDR2 FQNNGV. The CDR3 is 15 amino acids. Trimming took off 5 bases at V and 7 bases at J, with 15 bases between the two ends. CDR3 DNA sequence: TGTGCCAGCAGCCCTCGGGGGGGATCGAATTCACCCCTCCACTTT. Translation: CASSPRGGSNSPLHF.

This clonotype came up many times. The rearrangement links TRBV9 to TRBJ1-3; unclear D gene. Trimming removed 3 bases from V and 1 base from J, with 5 bases in between. The V gene's germline CDR1 is SGDLS and CDR2 YYNGEE. CDR3 length: 13 amino acids. CDR3 nucleotide sequence: TGTGCCAGCAGCGACCTTTCTGGAAACACCATATATTTT. Translation: CASSDLSGNTIYF.

The chain joins TRBV12-5 to TRBJ1-1; 9 positions agree with TRBD1. CDR1 and CDR2 from the germline V gene are LGHNT and FRNRAP. This CDR3 comprises 18 residues. The ends lost 1 base at V and 1 base at J; junction bases unmatched: 10. For the CDR3, the DNA is TGTGCTAGTGGTTTGGCTTTCGGGACAGGGTACGCGAACACTGAAGCTTTCTTT. Amino acid sequence: CASGLAFGTGYANTEAFF.

This clonotype was counted many times. The chain links TRBV30 to TRBJ2-5; D may be TRBD2 (6 bases). V lost 0 bases and J lost 5, with 10 bases in between. The CDR3 is 13 amino acids. The germline gives CDR1 GTSNPN, CDR2 SVGIG (reference sequence). CDR3 bases: TGTGCCTGGAGTGTTGTTAGCGGCGAGACCCAGTACTTC. Translated: CAWSVVSGETQYF.

This clonotype appeared many times. CDR3 loop: CSASPLTYEQYF. CDR3 nucleotide sequence: TGCAGTGCTAGTCCGTTAACATACGAGCAGTACTTC. This chain joins TRBV20-1 and TRBJ2-7; D uncertain. The CDR3 runs to 12 residues. Trimming removed 3 bases at V and 4 bases at J, with 10 bases between. Germline V gives CDR1 DFQATT, CDR2 SNEGSKA (reference sequence).

This clonotype showed up many times. The chain is built from TRBV6-2 or TRBV6-3 and TRBJ2-7; TRBD2 matches at 7 bases. The CDR3 sequence is 14 residues long. V lost 5 bases, J lost 0 bases, and 4 bases stayed unmatched. Germline V gene lookup returns CDR1 MNHEY and CDR2 SVGEGT. The CDR3 sequence is CASSGEGRSYEQYF. In DNA form, the CDR3 reads TGTGCCAGCAGTGGGGAGGGACGCTCCTACGAGCAGTACTTC.

This clonotype has a count of ten or more. The V gene is TRBV7-2, the J gene TRBJ2-7, with D possibly TRBD1 on 5 matching bases. CDR3 length equals 14 residues. V was shortened by 2 bases and J by 7 bases, with 15 bases between the two germline ends. Germline CDR1 and CDR2: SGHTA and FQGNSA. CDR3 amino acids: CASSLRQGSGEQYF. The CDR3 region has the DNA TGTGCCAGCAGCTTACGTCAGGGTTCCGGTGAGCAGTACTTC.

This clonotype was recorded at least ten times. A much larger clone differs from this one at a single base, so this may be a read error. The chain links TRBV7-2 to TRBJ2-7, with D maybe TRBD1 (5 bases). This CDR3 is built from 15 residues. Germline V gene sequence: CDR1 SGHTA, CDR2 FQGNSA. CDR3 sequence: CASSLVSDSSYGQYF. The CDR3 DNA follows: TGTGCCAGCAGCTTAGTCTCCGACAGCTCCTACGGGCAGTACTTC.

This clonotype turned up a few times. The chain employs TRBV12-3 or TRBV12-4 and TRBJ1-1, with D uncertain. CDR3 length: 12 amino acids. The V end was cut by 6 bases, the J end by 2 bases, with 7 bases between. In DNA form, the CDR3 reads TGTGCCAGCAGCCACCCCAACACTGAAGCTTTCTTT. Amino acids: CASSHPNTEAFF.